The 22 T cell receptor beta chains below were found in one sample sequenced in a study of blood T cells in healthy people across ages. The use of a sample-barcoded 5' primer and a J-beta primer mix characterized a second PCR of roughly 6 to 12 cycles. A single record per CDR3 protein comes from TCRdb applying MiXCR to the 5' RACE reads. Here the sample spans over 1,200,000 distinct CDR3 sequences, 59% being singletons. What was sequenced was blood. The source of these receptors is a man aged 18-30 years in good health.

The rearrangement joins TRBV6-2 or TRBV6-3 to TRBJ1-5; TRBD1 matches at 7 bases. The germline gives CDR1 MNHEY, CDR2 SVGEGT. V lost 6 bases and J lost 5; bases outside the gene matches: 10. The CDR3 runs 15 residues. In nucleotides, the CDR3 is TGTGCCAGCAGCAGGACAGGACCTCACTATCAGCCCCAGCATTTT. Its protein product is CASSRTGPHYQPQHF.

This clonotype has more than one count but fewer than ten. The chain recombines TRBV6-2 or TRBV6-3 with TRBJ2-4; 7 bases align to TRBD2. CDR1 is MNHEY, CDR2 SVGEGT, per germline. CDR3 size: 14 residues. V shed 6 bases, J shed 4 bases, and the junction held 6 bases outside the gene matches. The CDR3 here is CASRLSGLKNIQYF. CDR3 nucleotides: TGTGCCAGCAGACTTAGCGGGCTTAAAAACATTCAGTACTTC.

The chain is built from TRBV4-1 and TRBJ2-4; TRBD1 might be the D (5 bases). This CDR3 contains 14 residues. Per germline, CDR1 MGHRA and CDR2 YSYEKL. Trimming removed 5 bases at V and 13 bases at J, with 21 bases between. As DNA, the CDR3 is TGCGCCAGCAGCGACACCCAGTGGGGCTACGGGCAGTACTTC. It yields the protein CASSDTQWGYGQYF.

The chain combines TRBV3-1 with TRBJ1-2, with 8 nucleotides matching TRBD1. V lost 7 bases, J lost 6 bases, and 4 bases stayed unmatched. This CDR3 comprises 12 residues. Germline assignment: CDR1 LGHDT and CDR2 YNNKEL (reference sequence). The CDR3 sequence is CASNRGVDGYTF. The CDR3 DNA sequence: TGTGCCAGCAACAGGGGGGTGGATGGCTACACCTTC.

The table lists this clonotype with a count of one. This may be a read error: a much more frequent sequence differs by one nucleotide. The J gene is TRBJ2-7, the V gene TRBV20-1; 10 bases match TRBD1. The length of the CDR3 is 14 residues. Germline CDR1 is DFQATT and CDR2 is SNEGSKA (reference sequence). Trimming at V came to 3 bases and at J to 2 bases, leaving 4 bases not matched to a gene. CDR3 region: CSARRTGGTYEQYF. The CDR3 region has the DNA TGCAGTGCTAGGAGGACAGGGGGGACCTACGAGCAGTACTTC.

Notes on this clonotype: A read error is possible here, since a much larger clone lies one base away. The rearrangement uses TRBV20-1 and TRBJ1-2; D may be TRBD1 (6 bases). This CDR3 contains 14 residues. CDR1 is DFQATT, CDR2 SNEGSKA, per germline (reference sequence). The DNA of the CDR3 is TGCAGTGCTACTCGGGACACCCTGATCTCTGGCTGCACCTTC. Amino acid sequence: CSATRDTLISGCTF.

The V call is TRBV11-2, the J call TRBJ2-2, with TRBD2 matching 7 bases. This CDR3 contains 14 residues. J lost 5 bases, V lost 5 bases, and 5 bases had no gene match. Germline values: CDR1 SGHAT, CDR2 FQNNGV. CDR3 in amino acids: CASSRGVVTGELFF. CDR3 nucleotides: TGTGCCAGCAGCCGGGGGGTCGTGACCGGGGAGCTGTTTTTT.

This clonotype is a singleton in its sample. CDR3 amino acids: CASSQGLASEAFF. The CDR3, as DNA: TGTGCCAGCAGCCAAGGTTTGGCGTCAGAAGCTTTCTTT. The V call is TRBV4-2, the J call TRBJ1-1; no clear D gene. Trimming took 1 base from V and 8 from J, leaving 11 bases between them. Germline lookup yields CDR1 LGHNA and CDR2 YNFKEQ. This CDR3 region has 13 residues.

This chain uses TRBV10-3 with TRBJ2-3; D ambiguous. Trimming removed 4 bases at V and 3 bases at J, with 14 bases between. Germline V gives CDR1 ENHRY, CDR2 SYGVKD. The CDR3 has 15 residues. This chain's CDR3 is CAISGEGYRTDTQYF. Written as DNA, the CDR3 is TGTGCCATCAGTGGAGAAGGTTATAGGACAGATACGCAGTATTTT.

The chain couples TRBV7-9 to TRBJ2-7, with 8 bases aligning to TRBD1. V gave up 3 bases and J gave up 3 bases; unmatched junction bases: 4. This CDR3 has 14 residues. Germline assignment: CDR1 SEHNR and CDR2 FQNEAQ (reference sequence). The CDR3 is CASSLTGVDYEQYF. The CDR3 DNA is TGTGCCAGCAGCTTGACAGGGGTCGACTACGAGCAGTACTTC.

The chain carries TRBV27 and TRBJ1-6; 8 bases align to TRBD1. With V trimmed by 2 bases and J by 9 bases, 6 bases remained unmatched. The CDR3 is 15 amino acids. CDR1 MNHEY and CDR2 SMNVEV come from the germline V gene (reference sequence). The CDR3 bases are TGTGCCAGCAGTTTAAATGACAGGGGCAGTTCACCCCTCCACTTT. Residues: CASSLNDRGSSPLHF.

V is TRBV4-2 and J is TRBJ1-4; D is perhaps TRBD1 (6 bases). Germline V gives CDR1 LGHNA, CDR2 YNFKEQ. Trimming pared 2 bases from V and 7 bases from J, leaving 14 bases between. The length of the CDR3 is 15 residues. Here the CDR3 reads CASSQIQGPFEKLFF. CDR3 in DNA: TGTGCCAGCAGCCAAATACAGGGTCCGTTTGAAAAACTGTTTTTT.

V gene TRBV15 combines with J gene TRBJ2-1; D is perhaps TRBD1 or TRBD2 (5 bases each). The germline CDR1 and CDR2 sequences are LNHNV and YYDKDF (reference sequence). The CDR3 loop spans 14 amino acids. V was cut by 1 base and J by 9 bases, with 13 bases left in between. The CDR3 sequence: CATSRAGRLGEQFF. The CDR3 nucleotides are TGTGCCACCAGCAGAGCGGGACGATTGGGTGAGCAGTTCTTC.

This sequence joins TRBV25-1 and TRBJ2-5, with TRBD1 matching over 10 bases. V trimming: 6 bases; J trimming: 5 bases; junction bases outside the gene matches: 12. This CDR3 has 16 residues. Germline V gives CDR1 MGHDK, CDR2 SYGVNS. Written as DNA, the CDR3 is TGTGCCAGCAGAAGTCTGACAGGGGGCGCAGGGGAGACCCAGTACTTC. Protein sequence: CASRSLTGGAGETQYF.

J is TRBJ1-1 and V is TRBV20-1, with TRBD1 identical over 7 bases. The V segment lost 0 bases and the J segment 7 bases; nucleotides outside the gene matches: 8. The CDR3 contains 14 residues. CDR1 and CDR2 (germline): DFQATT, SNEGSKA (reference sequence). The CDR3 spells CSARDRTGLDEAFF. In nucleotides, the CDR3 is TGCAGTGCTAGAGACCGGACAGGTCTTGATGAAGCTTTCTTT.

V is TRBV29-1 and J is TRBJ1-2; TRBD1 aligns across 10 bases. CDR1 is SQVTM and CDR2 is ANQGSEA in the germline V gene. The CDR3 contains 13 residues. With 8 bases clipped from V and 7 bases from J, the junction kept 10 bases outside the gene matches. The CDR3 DNA is TGCAGCACCGGGACAGGGGTTTTTGCTGGCTACACCTTC. Translating it yields CSTGTGVFAGYTF.

This chain uses TRBV4-1 with TRBJ2-6; 12 bases agree with TRBD1. V lost 0 bases and J lost 2; bases outside the gene matches: 5. The CDR3 loop spans 19 amino acids. Germline V gene data show CDR1 as MGHRA and CDR2 as YSYEKL. DNA of the CDR3: TGCGCCAGCAGCCAAGATTGGGGACAGGGGGCGGCTGGGGCCAACGTCCTGACTTTC. Its protein product is CASSQDWGQGAAGANVLTF.

V usage is TRBV6-2 or TRBV6-3 and J usage is TRBJ2-7; possible D gene TRBD1, 5 bases. Trimming left V 2 bases short and J 2 bases short, with 13 bases between. Germline CDR1 is MNHEY and CDR2 is SVGEGT. The CDR3 totals 15 residues. CDR3 sequence reads: CASSYGRVATYEQYF. In nucleotides, the CDR3 is TGTGCCAGCAGTTACGGCAGGGTGGCGACCTACGAGCAGTACTTC.

This sequence joins TRBV28 and TRBJ2-1; 7 bases align to TRBD1. The CDR3 is made up of 16 amino acids. Per the germline V gene, CDR1 is MDHEN and CDR2 is SYDVKM. Unmatched junction bases numbered 14, after V lost 10 bases and J lost 2 bases. CDR3 amino acids: CATFPGTASPYNEQFF. In DNA form, the CDR3 reads TGTGCCACCTTTCCCGGGACAGCGTCACCCTACAATGAGCAGTTCTTC.

The V and J genes are TRBV9 and TRBJ1-6; D ambiguous. This CDR3 comprises 13 residues. The germline V and J ends were trimmed by 3 bases and 8 bases, with 9 bases remaining between them. Germline lookup yields CDR1 SGDLS and CDR2 YYNGEE. The CDR3 DNA reads TGTGCCAGCAGCGAAATGAGGGATTCACCCCTCCACTTT. This sequence encodes CASSEMRDSPLHF.

The rearrangement links TRBV4-1 to TRBJ1-1; D not resolved. Germline V gives CDR1 MGHRA, CDR2 YSYEKL. The CDR3 sequence is 14 residues long. Deletions cut 2 bases from V and 3 bases from J, with 10 bases between. CDR3 in amino acids: CASSQIDPDTEAFF. The CDR3 DNA sequence: TGCGCCAGCAGCCAAATTGACCCGGACACTGAAGCTTTCTTT.

J is TRBJ2-7 and V is TRBV7-2; D ambiguous. Germline CDR1 SGHTA, CDR2 FQGNSA. V was pared by 5 bases and J by 5 bases, with 25 bases between. The CDR3 has 17 amino acids. CDR3 region: CASSPQLLGNLFHEQYF. DNA of the CDR3: TGTGCCAGCAGCCCTCAACTCTTAGGGAACCTTTTCCACGAGCAGTACTTC.